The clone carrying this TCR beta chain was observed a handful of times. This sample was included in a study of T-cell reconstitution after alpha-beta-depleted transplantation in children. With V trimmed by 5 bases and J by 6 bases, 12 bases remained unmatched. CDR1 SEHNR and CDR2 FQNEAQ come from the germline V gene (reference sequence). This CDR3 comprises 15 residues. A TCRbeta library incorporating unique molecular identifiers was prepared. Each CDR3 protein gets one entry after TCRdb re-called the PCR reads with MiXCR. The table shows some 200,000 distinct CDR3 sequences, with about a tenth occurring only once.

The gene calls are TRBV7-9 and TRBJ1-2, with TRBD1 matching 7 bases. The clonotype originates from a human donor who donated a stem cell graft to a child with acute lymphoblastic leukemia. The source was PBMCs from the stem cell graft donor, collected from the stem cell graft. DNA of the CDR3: TGTGCCAGCAGCCCCCCCGGGACAGCTTGGGATGGCTACACCTTC. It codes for CASSPPGTAWDGYTF. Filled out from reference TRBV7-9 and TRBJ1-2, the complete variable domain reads DTGVSQNPRHKITKRGQNVTFRCDPISEHNRLYWYRQTLGQGPEFLTYFQNEAQLEKSRLLSDRFSAERPKGSFSTLEIQRTEQGDSAMYLCASSPPGTAWDGYTFGSGTRLTVV.